This is a list of T cell receptor beta chains from one sample in a study of siplizumab effects on memory and regulatory T cells. TCRdb's copy holds only in-frame clones and misses some; the assay was immunoSEQ multiplex PCR. Among fewer than 11,000 clones listed, approximately 40% were seen once. These receptors have no known antigen. Sample: CFSE-low (dividing) CD8+ T cells sorted from an allogeneic mixed lymphocyte reaction. These receptor sequences come from a human donor in good health; the cells came from an allogeneic mixed lymphocyte reaction. Both conserved end residues are part of each CDR3. Fields, in order: J gene, D gene, clone size, V gene, CDR3 protein, CDR3 DNA. A D gene is named only where the DNA matches it firmly. The size field is filled for only some rows; it gives once, few, many or a size class.

TRBJ2-7 NA NA TRBV5-5 CASSQEKQSSYEQYF TGCGCCAGCAGCCAAGAGAAGCAGAGCTCCTACGAGCAGTACTTC
TRBJ1-4 NA once TRBV5-1 CASSLNEKLFF TGCGCCAGCAGCTTAAACGAAAAACTGTTTTTT
TRBJ2-7 NA NA TRBV5-4 CASSFLPYEQYF TGTGCCAGCAGCTTCCTCCCCTACGAGCAGTACTTC
TRBJ2-7 TRBD2 NA TRBV9 CASSAGAGAYEQYF TGTGCCAGCAGCGCGGGAGCGGGGGCCTACGAGCAGTACTTC
TRBJ1-3 NA NA TRBV7-2 CASSLEMYSGNTIYF TGTGCCAGCAGCTTAGAGATGTATTCTGGAAACACCATATATTTT
TRBJ2-1 TRBD2 NA TRBV5-8 CASSSGTSSYDEQFF TGTGCCAGCAGCTCCGGGACTAGCTCTTACGATGAGCAGTTCTTC
TRBJ1-5 TRBD1 NA TRBV27 CASRRQGSNQPQHF TGTGCCAGCAGGAGACAGGGTAGCAATCAGCCCCAGCATTTT
TRBJ2-5 TRBD2 NA TRBV7-9 CASSLKRGTWETQYF TGTGCCAGCAGCTTAAAGCGGGGCACCTGGGAGACCCAGTACTTC
TRBJ2-7 TRBD1 NA TRBV5-1 CASSLLPGQGYEQYF TGCGCCAGCAGCTTGTTGCCGGGACAGGGCTACGAGCAGTACTTC
TRBJ1-2 NA NA TRBV21-1 CASSKVSAYPYGYTF TGTGCCAGCAGCAAAGTGTCCGCGTACCCCTATGGCTACACCTTC
TRBJ1-6 NA many TRBV7-9 CASSLVSSNSPLHF TGTGCCAGCAGCTTAGTATCGAGCAATTCACCCCTCCACTTT
TRBJ2-5 NA NA TRBV10-1 CASSDGAPGQETQYF TGCGCCAGCAGTGATGGGGCTCCAGGGCAAGAGACCCAGTACTTC
TRBJ2-3 NA NA TRBV11-3 CASSLEAPDTQYF TGTGCCAGCAGCTTAGAGGCACCAGATACGCAGTATTTT
TRBJ2-5 TRBD1 few TRBV9 CASSPSGGLETQYF TGTGCCAGCAGTCCATCAGGGGGTCTGGAGACCCAGTACTTC
TRBJ2-7 TRBD1 few TRBV6-5 CASSPGQGLYEQYF TGTGCCAGCAGCCCGGGACAGGGTCTGTACGAGCAGTACTTC
TRBJ2-7 NA NA TRBV5-4 CASSSYSYEQYF TGTGCCAGCAGCTCCTACTCCTACGAGCAGTACTTC
TRBJ2-2 TRBD1 few TRBV7-9 CASSAGTVANTGELFF TGTGCCAGCAGCGCAGGGACAGTCGCGAACACCGGGGAGCTGTTTTTT
TRBJ1-2 NA medium-sized TRBV5-3 CARSLVAKGDGYTF TGTGCCAGAAGCTTGGTGGCCAAGGGTGACGGCTACACCTTC
TRBJ2-7 NA NA TRBV9 CASSACYEQYF TGTGCCAGCAGCGCTTGCTACGAGCAGTACTTC
TRBJ2-7 TRBD2 NA TRBV11-2 CASSLRSSGGGLYEQYF TGTGCCAGCAGCTTAAGGTCTAGCGGGGGGGGTCTCTACGAGCAGTACTTC
TRBJ1-4 NA NA TRBV5-5 CASSLWAGPNEKLFF TGTGCCAGCAGCTTGTGGGCAGGGCCTAATGAAAAACTGTTTTTT
TRBJ2-7 NA NA TRBV2 CASSEDRIYEQYF TGTGCCAGCAGCGAAGACAGAATCTACGAGCAGTACTTC
TRBJ1-4 NA once TRBV4-3 CASSLVDSEKLFF TGCGCCAGCAGCCTAGTGGACAGTGAAAAACTGTTTTTT
TRBJ1-2 TRBD1 NA TRBV5-8 CASSQGTGGYGYTF TGCGCCAGCAGCCAAGGGACAGGGGGGTATGGCTACACCTTC
TRBJ1-4 NA once TRBV30 CAWSRGISTNEKLFF TGTGCCTGGAGTCGGGGGATCTCAACTAATGAAAAACTGTTTTTT
TRBJ2-5 TRBD1 medium-sized TRBV7-6 CASMGTENLQETQYF TGTGCCAGCATGGGGACAGAAAACCTCCAAGAGACCCAGTACTTC
TRBJ2-7 TRBD1 many TRBV19 CASSMAGGSYEQYF TGTGCCAGTAGTATGGCAGGGGGCTCCTACGAGCAGTACTTC
TRBJ2-7 TRBD2 NA TRBV7-9 CASSLGLLDQYF TGTGCCAGCAGCTTGGGACTATTGGACCAGTACTTC
TRBJ2-7 TRBD2 NA TRBV27 CASSLLASGGYEQYF TGTGCCAGCAGTTTATTAGCTAGCGGGGGATACGAGCAGTACTTC
TRBJ1-5 NA NA TRBV30 CAWSGVGGWGNQPQHF TGTGCCTGGAGTGGAGTTGGCGGGTGGGGCAATCAGCCCCAGCATTTT
TRBJ2-2 NA few TRBV7-6 CASSSGRNTGELFF TGTGCCAGCAGCTCCGGGAGGAACACCGGGGAGCTGTTTTTT
TRBJ2-1 NA NA TRBV15 CATRVVPYNEQFF TGTGCCACCCGGGTTGTACCCTACAATGAGCAGTTCTTC
TRBJ2-7 NA NA TRBV6-9 CASSYSGDSYEQYF TGTGCCAGCAGTTACTCGGGGGACTCCTACGAGCAGTACTTC
TRBJ2-3 TRBD2 many TRBV7-2 CASSLSGLAGGYESDTQYF TGTGCCAGCAGCTTATCGGGACTAGCGGGGGGGTACGAGTCAGATACGCAGTATTTT
TRBJ2-1 NA medium-sized TRBV2 CASSHGGPYNEQFF TGTGCCAGCAGTCACGGGGGGCCCTACAATGAGCAGTTCTTC
TRBJ1-4 TRBD1 medium-sized TRBV13 CASSLNRGTNEKLFF TGTGCCAGCAGCTTAAACAGGGGAACTAATGAAAAACTGTTTTTT
TRBJ1-1 NA NA TRBV6-5 CASSYYGEAEAFF TGTGCCAGCAGTTACTACGGGGAAGCTGAAGCTTTCTTT
TRBJ2-1 TRBD1 NA TRBV5-6 CASSLTGGGHIPIF TGTGCCAGCAGCTTGACAGGGGGCGGGCACATTCCGATCTTC
TRBJ2-7 NA NA TRBV6-9 CASSYPTEEQYF TGTGCCAGCAGTTACCCGACTGAAGAGCAGTACTTC
TRBJ1-1 NA NA TRBV7-9 CASSFDGTEAFF TGTGCCAGCAGCTTCGACGGCACTGAAGCTTTCTTT
TRBJ2-7 TRBD2 NA TRBV11-2 CASSYTAGGLDEQYF TGTGCCAGCAGCTACACAGCGGGGGGGCTAGACGAGCAGTACTTC
TRBJ2-7 NA NA TRBV5-4 CASSQEKQSSYEQYF TGCGCCAGCAGCCAAGAGAAGCAGAGCTCCTACGAGCAGTACTTC
TRBJ2-3 NA NA TRBV29-1 CSVLITDTQYF TGCAGCGTCCTCATCACAGATACGCAGTATTTT
TRBJ2-7 NA NA TRBV30 CACSRGITGSYEQYF TGTGCCTGCTCTAGGGGGATCACTGGGTCCTACGAGCAGTACTTC
TRBJ2-5 NA NA TRBV4-2 CASSQDEFGGGETQYF TGTGCCAGCAGCCAAGATGAGTTCGGGGGCGGGGAGACCCAGTACTTC
TRBJ2-5 TRBD2 medium-sized TRBV7-7 CASSLSRAGVETQYF TGTGCCAGCAGCTTATCCAGGGCGGGGGTAGAGACCCAGTACTTC
TRBJ2-2 TRBD2 NA TRBV27 CATSGLENTGELFF TGTGCCACCTCGGGACTAGAGAACACCGGGGAGCTGTTTTTT
TRBJ2-5 NA NA TRBV9 CASSAQDYLEETQYF TGTGCCAGCAGCGCCCAGGACTACCTCGAGGAGACCCAGTACTTC
TRBJ1-4 TRBD1 NA TRBV7-6 CASSHRQGTSVNEKLFF TGTGCCAGCAGCCACAGACAGGGGACATCAGTTAATGAAAAACTGTTTTTT
TRBJ1-3 NA NA TRBV29-1 CSVEDENELSGNTIYF TGCAGCGTTGAAGATGAGAACGAACTCTCTGGAAACACCATATATTTT
TRBJ2-2 TRBD2 NA TRBV30 CAYLPGGNTGELFF TGTGCCTACCTACCGGGAGGAAACACCGGGGAGCTGTTTTTT
TRBJ2-1 NA NA TRBV7-9 CASSLGLGFEQFF TGTGCCAGCAGCTTAGGGCTGGGATTTGAGCAGTTCTTC
TRBJ1-1 TRBD1 few TRBV7-9 CASSFPQGAPTNTEAFF TGTGCCAGCAGCTTCCCACAGGGGGCTCCAACGAACACTGAAGCTTTCTTT